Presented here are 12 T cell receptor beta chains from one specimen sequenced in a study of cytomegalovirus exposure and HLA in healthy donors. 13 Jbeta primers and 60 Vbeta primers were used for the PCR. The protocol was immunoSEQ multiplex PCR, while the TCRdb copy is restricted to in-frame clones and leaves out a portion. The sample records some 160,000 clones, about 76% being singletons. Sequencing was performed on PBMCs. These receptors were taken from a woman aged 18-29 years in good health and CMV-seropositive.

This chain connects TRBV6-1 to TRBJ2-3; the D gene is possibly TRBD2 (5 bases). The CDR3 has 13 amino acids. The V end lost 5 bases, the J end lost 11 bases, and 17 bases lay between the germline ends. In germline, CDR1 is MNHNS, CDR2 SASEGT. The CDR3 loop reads CASSQGYLAQQYF. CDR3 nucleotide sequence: TGTGCCAGCAGTCAAGGGTATCTAGCCCAGCAGTATTTT.

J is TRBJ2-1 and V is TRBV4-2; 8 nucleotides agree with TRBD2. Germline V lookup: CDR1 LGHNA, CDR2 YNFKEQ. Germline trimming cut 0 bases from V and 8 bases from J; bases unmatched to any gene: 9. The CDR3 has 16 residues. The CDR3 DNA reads TGTGCCAGCAGCCAAGAAAGGGCGGGGGGCTTCGATGAGCAGTTCTTC. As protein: CASSQERAGGFDEQFF.

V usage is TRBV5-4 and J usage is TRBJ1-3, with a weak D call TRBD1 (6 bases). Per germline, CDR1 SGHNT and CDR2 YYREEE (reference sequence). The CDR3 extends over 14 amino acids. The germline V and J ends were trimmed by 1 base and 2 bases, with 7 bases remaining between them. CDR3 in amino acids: CASSLSGAGNTIYF. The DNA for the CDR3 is TGTGCCAGCAGCTTGTCAGGGGCTGGAAACACCATATATTTT.

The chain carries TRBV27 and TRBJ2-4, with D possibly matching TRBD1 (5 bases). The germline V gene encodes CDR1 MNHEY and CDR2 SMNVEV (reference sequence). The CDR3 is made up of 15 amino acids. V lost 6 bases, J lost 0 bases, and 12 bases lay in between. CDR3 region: CASRVLGEAKNIQYF. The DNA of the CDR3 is TGTGCCAGCAGGGTGCTAGGGGAAGCCAAAAACATTCAGTACTTC.

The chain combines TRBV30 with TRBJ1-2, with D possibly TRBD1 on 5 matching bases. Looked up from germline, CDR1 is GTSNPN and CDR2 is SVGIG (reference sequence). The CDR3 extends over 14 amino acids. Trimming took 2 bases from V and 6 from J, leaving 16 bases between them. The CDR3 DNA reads TGTGCCTGGAGTTCCCAGCGGGGACGTAATGGCTACACCTTC. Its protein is CAWSSQRGRNGYTF.

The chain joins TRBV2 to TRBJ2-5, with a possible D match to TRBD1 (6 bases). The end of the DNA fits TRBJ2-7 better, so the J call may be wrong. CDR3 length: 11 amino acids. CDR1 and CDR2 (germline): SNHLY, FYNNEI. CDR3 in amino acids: CASRQGHEQYF. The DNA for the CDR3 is TGTGCCAGCAGACAGGGTCACGAGCAGTACTTC.

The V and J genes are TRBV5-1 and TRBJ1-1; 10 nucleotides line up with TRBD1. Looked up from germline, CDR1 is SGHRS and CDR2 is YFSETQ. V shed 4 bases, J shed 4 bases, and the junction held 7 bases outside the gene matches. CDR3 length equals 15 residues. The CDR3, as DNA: TGCGCCAGCAGCGTGTCCCGGACAGGGGGCACTGAAGCTTTCTTT. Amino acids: CASSVSRTGGTEAFF.

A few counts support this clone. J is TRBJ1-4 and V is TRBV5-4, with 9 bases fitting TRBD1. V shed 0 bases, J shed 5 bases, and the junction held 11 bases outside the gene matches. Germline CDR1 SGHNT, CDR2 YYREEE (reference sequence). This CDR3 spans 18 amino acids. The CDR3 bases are TGTGCCAGCAGCTTGGCAGTTGGTTTTGGGACAGGGAATGAAAAACTGTTTTTT. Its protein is CASSLAVGFGTGNEKLFF.

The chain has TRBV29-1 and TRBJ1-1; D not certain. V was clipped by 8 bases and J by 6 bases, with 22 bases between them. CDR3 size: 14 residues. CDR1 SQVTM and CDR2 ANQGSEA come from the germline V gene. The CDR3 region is CSPEDWQASAEAFF. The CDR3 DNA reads TGCAGCCCTGAAGACTGGCAGGCCTCCGCTGAAGCTTTCTTT.

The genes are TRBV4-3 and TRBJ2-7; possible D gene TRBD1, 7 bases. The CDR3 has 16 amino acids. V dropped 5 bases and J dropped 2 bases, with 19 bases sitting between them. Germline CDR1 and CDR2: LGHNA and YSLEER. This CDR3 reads CASSSDTGDLPYEQYF. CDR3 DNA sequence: TGCGCCAGCAGCAGCGATACAGGGGACTTACCCTACGAGCAGTACTTC.

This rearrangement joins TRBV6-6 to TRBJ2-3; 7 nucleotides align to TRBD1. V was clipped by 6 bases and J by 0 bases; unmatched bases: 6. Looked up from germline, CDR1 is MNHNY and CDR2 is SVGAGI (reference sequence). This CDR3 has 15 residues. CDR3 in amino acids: CASSFGTASTDTQYF. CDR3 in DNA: TGTGCCAGCAGCTTCGGGACAGCCAGCACAGATACGCAGTATTTT.

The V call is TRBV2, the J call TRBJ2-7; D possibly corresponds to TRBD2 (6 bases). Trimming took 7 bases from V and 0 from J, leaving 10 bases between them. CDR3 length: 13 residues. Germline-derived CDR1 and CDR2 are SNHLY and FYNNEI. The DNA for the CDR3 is TGTGCCAGCACTGGCGGGGACTCCTACGAGCAGTACTTC. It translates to CASTGGDSYEQYF.